These T cell receptor beta chains were read from a single sample in a study of blood T cell repertoires in COVID-19. Method: immunoSEQ multiplex PCR; TCRdb's copy keeps in-frame clones and lacks some. The sample holds around 300,000 clones, 70% to 90% seen once. The specimen sequenced was peripheral blood. These receptor sequences come from a human donor in a cohort sampled during active COVID-19. Each CDR3 is given with its conserved first and last residue. The order of the fields is clone size, V gene, CDR3 length, J gene, D gene, CDR3 protein, CDR3 DNA. D genes are given only for firm matches. The size entry is marked missing in some rows and otherwise reads once, few, many or a size class.

.	TRBV25-1	15	TRBJ2-7	TRBD1	CASSARGTGDGEQYF	TGTGCCAGCAGTGCTCGGGGGACAGGGGATGGAGAGCAGTACTTC
.	TRBV10-1	13	TRBJ2-2	.	CASRRKGAGELFF	TGCGCCAGCAGACGCAAAGGGGCCGGGGAGCTGTTTTTT
.	TRBV27	15	TRBJ1-5	.	CASGAPGQLGQPQHF	TGTGCCAGCGGGGCCCCGGGACAACTCGGTCAGCCCCAGCATTTT
.	TRBV18	16	TRBJ1-2	TRBD1	CASSPLSDRAENGYTF	TGTGCCAGCTCACCCCTGTCGGACAGGGCCGAAAATGGCTACACCTTC
few	TRBV11-2	15	TRBJ1-1	.	CASSLDPGWTTEAFF	TGTGCCAGCAGCTTAGACCCAGGGTGGACCACTGAAGCTTTCTTT
.	TRBV11-2	15	TRBJ1-2	.	CASSSMPTGREGYTF	TGTGCCAGCAGCTCCATGCCGACAGGAAGAGAAGGCTACACCTTC
.	TRBV3-1/TRBV3-2	15	TRBJ1-1	.	CASSQGMGAGTEAFF	TGTGCCAGCAGCCAAGGAATGGGGGCAGGGACTGAAGCTTTCTTT
.	TRBV10-3	15	TRBJ2-7	TRBD2	CAIREGLAGRVEQYF	TGTGCCATCAGAGAAGGACTAGCGGGGAGGGTGGAGCAGTACTTC
once	TRBV14	18	TRBJ2-1	TRBD2	CASSQDASLAGGLNEQFF	TGTGCCAGCAGCCAAGATGCATCCCTAGCGGGGGGGTTGAATGAGCAGTTCTTC
.	TRBV4-1	14	TRBJ2-7	TRBD2	CASSTTPGGYEQYF	TGCGCCAGCAGTACAACTCCGGGGGGGTACGAGCAGTACTTC
.	TRBV6-5	15	TRBJ2-7	TRBD2	CASRALAGDSYEQYF	TGTGCCAGCAGAGCACTAGCGGGGGATTCCTACGAGCAGTACTTC
.	TRBV25-1	13	TRBJ1-2	.	CASSDFQGSGYTF	TGTGCCAGCAGTGATTTTCAGGGATCTGGCTACACCTTC
.	TRBV7-9	16	TRBJ2-4	.	CASSGEKKGGKNIQYF	TGTGCCAGCTCGGGGGAGAAGAAGGGTGGCAAAAACATTCAGTACTTC
.	TRBV29-1	18	TRBJ1-4	TRBD1	CSVSSVKTGEATNEKLFF	TGCAGCGTTTCTTCCGTAAAGACAGGGGAAGCAACTAATGAAAAACTGTTTTTT
.	TRBV2	14	TRBJ1-1	.	CASTRLVGGTEAFF	TGTGCCAGCACTCGACTCGTCGGCGGGACTGAAGCTTTCTTT
.	TRBV27	14	TRBJ2-7	TRBD1	CASSFEGARYEQYF	TGTGCCAGCAGTTTCGAGGGGGCAAGGTACGAGCAGTACTTC
.	TRBV24-1	16	TRBJ2-5	TRBD1	CATSDTGTGVQETQYF	TGTGCCACCAGTGATACCGGGACAGGGGTCCAAGAGACCCAGTACTTC
.	TRBV7-8	14	TRBJ1-4	.	CASSSGTTNEKLFF	TGTGCCAGCAGCTCAGGGACAACTAATGAAAAACTGTTTTTT
.	TRBV7-7	15	TRBJ2-2	.	CASSSPLPNTGELFF	TGTGCCAGCAGCTCCCCTCTACCGAACACCGGGGAGCTGTTTTTT
.	TRBV2	14	TRBJ1-1	.	CASSAGQLLTEAFF	TGTGCCAGCAGTGCAGGACAGCTACTCACTGAAGCTTTCTTT
.	TRBV6-1	14	TRBJ2-7	TRBD1	CASSETGTGSEQYF	TGTGCCAGCAGTGAAACCGGGACAGGGTCCGAGCAGTACTTC
.	TRBV18	14	TRBJ2-1	TRBD1	CASSPRDRIDEQFF	TGTGCCAGCTCACCCCGGGACAGGATCGATGAGCAGTTCTTC
.	TRBV24-1	15	TRBJ2-3	.	CATSDDSSSTDTQYF	TGTGCCACCAGTGATGACAGTTCGAGCACAGATACGCAGTATTTT
.	TRBV7-2	13	TRBJ1-2	.	CASSLRTDYGYTF	TGTGCCAGCAGCCTGAGGACAGACTATGGCTACACCTTC
once	TRBV7-9	14	TRBJ2-5	TRBD1	CASSLRQGVETQYF	TGTGCCAGCAGCTTGCGACAGGGAGTGGAGACCCAGTACTTC
.	TRBV5-1	14	TRBJ1-5	.	CASSQDSAAQPQHF	TGCGCCAGCAGCCAGGACTCCGCGGCTCAGCCCCAGCATTTT
.	TRBV21-1	16	TRBJ2-7	.	CASSSRGDTSSYEQYF	TGTGCCAGCAGCTCCCGAGGGGACACCAGCTCCTACGAGCAGTACTTC
.	TRBV12-3/TRBV12-4	13	TRBJ2-3	.	CASSRQIPDTQYF	TGTGCCAGCAGTAGACAGATCCCAGATACGCAGTATTTT
.	TRBV5-1	15	TRBJ2-7	.	CASSLAAGASYEQYF	TGCGCCAGCAGCTTGGCGGCGGGGGCCTCCTACGAGCAGTACTTC
.	TRBV5-1	12	TRBJ1-1	.	CASSPGSTEAFF	TGCGCCAGCAGCCCGGGAAGTACTGAAGCTTTCTTT
.	TRBV19	15	TRBJ1-2	TRBD1	CASSPSTGGTYGYTF	TGTGCCAGTAGTCCTAGTACAGGGGGAACCTATGGCTACACCTTC
.	TRBV7-2	16	TRBJ2-7	TRBD2	CASSPSGRGGTYEQYF	TGTGCCAGCAGCCCGTCCGGGCGGGGGGGAACCTACGAGCAGTACTTC
once	TRBV6-5	14	TRBJ2-2	.	CASSSGGNTGELFF	TGTGCCAGCAGTTCGGGGGGCAACACCGGGGAGCTGTTTTTT
.	TRBV30	13	TRBJ1-3	.	CAWSTGAGNTIYF	TGTGCCTGGAGCACAGGAGCTGGAAACACCATATATTTT
.	TRBV7-9	15	TRBJ2-3	TRBD2	CASSLESGRADTQYF	TGTGCCAGCAGCTTAGAGAGCGGGAGGGCAGATACGCAGTATTTT
.	TRBV5-5	14	TRBJ2-3	TRBD2	CASTEAGGTDTQYF	TGTGCCAGCACTGAAGCGGGGGGCACAGATACGCAGTATTTT
.	TRBV29-1	12	TRBJ1-1	.	CSVELRGSEAFF	TGCAGCGTTGAACTGCGCGGATCTGAAGCTTTCTTT
.	TRBV7-9	16	TRBJ1-5	TRBD1	CASSLGSGTGNQPQHF	TGTGCCAGCAGCTTAGGTTCTGGGACAGGCAATCAGCCCCAGCATTTT
.	TRBV7-3	15	TRBJ2-1	TRBD2	CASSGRLAGYNEQFF	TGTGCCAGCAGCGGGAGACTAGCGGGGTACAATGAGCAGTTCTTC
.	TRBV24-1	16	TRBJ1-4	TRBD1	CATSEDPGQEEEKLFF	TGTGCCACCAGTGAGGATCCGGGACAGGAAGAGGAAAAACTGTTTTTT
.	TRBV5-1	16	TRBJ2-1	TRBD2	CASSTRTSGFSGEQFF	TGCGCCAGCAGTACCCGGACTAGCGGATTCTCAGGGGAGCAGTTCTTC
.	TRBV2	12	TRBJ1-1	.	CASSENGPGAFF	TGTGCCAGCAGTGAAAATGGCCCCGGGGCTTTCTTT
.	TRBV27	13	TRBJ1-2	TRBD1	CASSYGQGYGYTF	TGTGCCAGCAGTTACGGACAGGGCTATGGCTACACCTTC
.	TRBV12-5	15	TRBJ1-1	.	CASGFDRHMNTEAFF	TGTGCTAGTGGTTTTGACAGGCACATGAACACTGAAGCTTTCTTT
.	TRBV5-6	13	TRBJ2-3	.	CASSLGAPDTQYF	TGTGCCAGCAGCTTGGGGGCCCCAGATACGCAGTATTTT
.	TRBV3-1/TRBV3-2	14	TRBJ1-1	TRBD1	CASSSQGASTEAFF	TGTGCCAGCAGCTCCCAGGGGGCGTCCACTGAAGCTTTCTTT
.	TRBV19	14	TRBJ2-3	TRBD1	CASSMGQPSDTQYF	TGTGCCAGTAGTATGGGACAGCCGTCCGATACGCAGTATTTT
.	TRBV3-1/TRBV3-2	15	TRBJ2-7	TRBD2	CASSRGLAGEDEQYF	TGTGCCAGCAGCCGAGGACTAGCGGGGGAGGACGAGCAGTACTTC
.	TRBV12-5	14	TRBJ2-5	.	CASGLVRQQETQYF	TGTGCTAGTGGTTTGGTGAGGCAGCAAGAGACCCAGTACTTC
.	TRBV10-3	13	TRBJ2-5	.	CAIGDGGQETQYF	TGTGCCATTGGCGACGGGGGCCAAGAGACCCAGTACTTC
.	TRBV6-1	15	TRBJ1-1	.	CASSEISGFNTEAFF	TGTGCCAGCAGTGAAATTTCCGGGTTCAACACTGAAGCTTTCTTT
.	TRBV24-1	16	TRBJ2-5	TRBD1	CATSDPGGTGRETQYF	TGTGCCACCAGTGACCCCGGGGGGACAGGGCGGGAGACCCAGTACTTC
.	TRBV6-5	13	TRBJ1-1	.	CASREILNTEAFF	TGTGCCAGCAGGGAGATACTGAACACTGAAGCTTTCTTT